Each of the 30 T cell receptor beta chains below was sequenced from the same sample in a study of a mutant IDH1 vaccine in newly diagnosed glioma (dated by TCRdb to about 2021). Library creation used the immunoSEQ multiplex PCR assay. Imported from immuneACCESS, the table was reduced by TCRdb to in-frame sequences with V and J called. These copies leave out some clones; in studies compared against another copy, an unresolved V gene accounts for under half, and the cause of the remainder is not known. For this sample the table gives more than 80,000 clones, of which roughly 80% were detected only once. In total, the top ten clones hold around 7.4% of the sample. This specimen's time point label, per the study, means: baseline, week 1 (first vaccination visit). The treatment or condition label, as the study defines it: pre-vaccination baseline after standard-of-care therapy. The starting material was PBMCs, obtained from a glioma patient treated with radiotherapy, temozolomide or both. Receptor source: a woman between 50 and 59 years old with glioma.

V gene TRBV7-2 combines with J gene TRBJ1-4, with D possibly TRBD1 on 5 matching bases. The germline V gene encodes CDR1 SGHTA and CDR2 FQGNSA. This CDR3 is built from 14 residues. V lost 4 bases, J lost 9 bases, and 15 bases lay in between. CDR3 coding DNA: TGTGCCAGCAGCTGGGCCGGGACCGAGAAAAAACTGTTTTTT. It encodes CASSWAGTEKKLFF.

The V call is TRBV2, the J call TRBJ1-6; 9 bases map to TRBD1. The length of the CDR3 is 15 residues. The ends lost 6 bases at V and 11 bases at J; junction bases unmatched: 11. Germline loops: CDR1 SNHLY, CDR2 FYNNEI. Here the CDR3 reads CASSTTGQGVAPLHF. The CDR3 DNA reads TGTGCCAGCAGCACTACGGGACAGGGAGTTGCACCCCTCCACTTT.

This chain connects TRBV29-1 to TRBJ2-2, with 8 bases matching TRBD1. Losses at the gene ends were 6 bases for V and 4 bases for J; bases not matched to a gene: 10. Germline lookup yields CDR1 SQVTM and CDR2 ANQGSEA. The CDR3 is made up of 15 amino acids. CDR3 sequence: CSVVQGDQATGELFF. DNA for the CDR3: TGCAGCGTCGTACAGGGGGATCAGGCCACCGGGGAGCTGTTTTTT.

The chain joins TRBV6-5 to TRBJ1-2; D is possibly TRBD1 (6 bases). Germline assignment: CDR1 MNHEY and CDR2 SVGAGI. The CDR3 sequence is 15 residues long. Trimming removed 2 bases at V and 4 bases at J, with 14 bases between. CDR3 residues: CASSYRDTEPYGYTF. In DNA form, the CDR3 reads TGTGCCAGCAGTTACCGGGACACGGAGCCCTATGGCTACACCTTC.

This clone has more than one count but fewer than ten. This sequence joins TRBV5-1 and TRBJ1-1; D is undetermined. This CDR3 is 14 amino acids long. Between the trimmed V and J ends, which lost 4 bases and 3 bases, there was a span of 13 bases. The germline gives CDR1 SGHRS, CDR2 YFSETQ. CDR3: CASSNLDGYTEAFF. CDR3 nucleotides: TGCGCCAGCAGCAACTTGGACGGCTACACTGAAGCTTTCTTT.

This clone was picked up a small number of times. The chain carries TRBV11-2 and TRBJ2-5; tentative D call: TRBD2 (6 bases). The V end was cut by 5 bases, the J end by 0 bases, with 13 bases between. The germline CDR1 and CDR2 sequences are SGHAT and FQNNGV. CDR3 length: 15 residues. CDR3 protein: CASSLFRGYQETQYF. The CDR3 DNA is TGTGCCAGCAGCCTGTTTCGGGGGTACCAAGAGACCCAGTACTTC.

The chain is built from TRBV2 and TRBJ2-7; 8 bases line up with TRBD1. The V and J ends lost 6 bases and 2 bases, in that order; junction bases with no gene match: 9. Germline CDR1 reads SNHLY; CDR2 reads FYNNEI. This CDR3 region has 15 residues. CDR3 loop: CASRLGQGGAYEQYF. The CDR3, as DNA: TGTGCCAGCAGACTCGGACAGGGAGGAGCCTACGAGCAGTACTTC.

Only a few counts were recorded for this clone. The chain employs TRBV2 and TRBJ1-2, with a possible D match to TRBD1 (6 bases). V lost 10 bases and J lost 7, with 16 bases in between. The CDR3 loop spans 12 amino acids. Germline V gene sequence: CDR1 SNHLY, CDR2 FYNNEI. DNA for the CDR3: TGTGCCACCTGGCAGGGGCAAGGTGGCTACACCTTC. Amino acid sequence: CATWQGQGGYTF.

This chain uses TRBV5-1 with TRBJ1-3; D is ambiguous. The V and J ends lost 0 bases and 1 base respectively, with 11 bases between them. This CDR3 region has 16 residues. The germline CDR1 and CDR2 sequences are SGHRS and YFSETQ. The CDR3 bases are TGCGCCAGCAGCTTGGGCCCTGCGGGGTCTGGAAACACCATATATTTT. This sequence encodes CASSLGPAGSGNTIYF.

The chain has TRBV5-6 and TRBJ2-1; weak D call: TRBD2 (5 bases). The CDR3 sequence is 12 residues long. Per germline, CDR1 SGHDT and CDR2 YYEEEE. Deletions cut 4 bases from V and 7 bases from J, with 9 bases between. CDR3 sequence reads: CASSPGRNEQFF. The DNA for the CDR3 is TGTGCCAGCAGCCCGGGAAGGAATGAGCAGTTCTTC.

The CDR3 nucleotides are TGCGCCAGCAGTCAATTGGCCAAACTGTTTTTT. Encoded protein: CASSQLAKLFF. The genes are TRBV23-1 and TRBJ1-4; D uncertain. TRBV23-1 is flagged as an ORF with uncertain function. This CDR3 comprises 11 residues. Trimming left V 1 base short and J 11 bases short, with 5 bases between.

CDR3 bases: TGTGCCAGTAGTTCGGGGGATCAGCCCCAGCATTTT. This gives the protein CASSSGDQPQHF. The rearrangement uses TRBV19 and TRBJ1-5; tentatively, D is TRBD1 (5 bases). V gave up 5 bases and J gave up 5 bases, with 7 bases separating them. Germline lookup yields CDR1 LNHDA and CDR2 SQIVND (reference sequence). The CDR3 runs 12 residues.

This chain joins TRBV5-4 and TRBJ2-7, with 9 bases that match TRBD2. The CDR3 sequence is 16 residues long. The V segment lost 7 bases and the J segment 3 bases; nucleotides outside the gene matches: 14. Germline values: CDR1 SGHNT, CDR2 YYREEE (reference sequence). CDR3 coding DNA: TGTGCCAGCCGCCGGTCGGGAGCGGGGGGTGTCTACGAGCAGTACTTC. The encoded protein is CASRRSGAGGVYEQYF.

The V and J genes are TRBV10-3 and TRBJ2-3; a possible D gene is TRBD2 (6 bases). Germline CDR1 and CDR2: ENHRY and SYGVKD. This CDR3 region has 13 residues. V shed 5 bases and J shed 5 bases, with 11 bases lying between them. This CDR3 reads CAISPGVRDTQYF. In DNA form, the CDR3 reads TGTGCCATCAGTCCGGGGGTCCGAGATACGCAGTATTTT.

The rearrangement links TRBV19 to TRBJ1-3; no reliable D call. V was cut by 9 bases and J by 0 bases, with 9 bases left in between. CDR3 size: 13 residues. Germline-derived CDR1 and CDR2 are LNHDA and SQIVND (reference sequence). The CDR3 nucleotides are TGTGCCAGCAGGCTCAGCTCTGGAAACACCATATATTTT. Translation gives CASRLSSGNTIYF.

V usage is TRBV9 and J usage is TRBJ2-6; D is undetermined. The V gene's germline CDR1 is SGDLS and CDR2 YYNGEE. The CDR3 runs 15 residues. Trimming took off 0 bases at V and 2 bases at J, with 6 bases between the two ends. DNA of the CDR3: TGTGCCAGCAGCGTAGGGCAGCCTGGGGCCAACGTCCTGACTTTC. It translates to CASSVGQPGANVLTF.

This chain connects TRBV4-3 to TRBJ1-5; D gene unclear. Per the germline V gene, CDR1 is LGHNA and CDR2 is YSLEER. V lost 3 bases, J lost 1 base, and 10 bases lay in between. The CDR3 spans 15 residues. The CDR3 reads CASSHDSGSNQPQHF. The CDR3 DNA is TGCGCCAGCAGCCATGACTCGGGCAGCAATCAGCCCCAGCATTTT.

The chain is built from TRBV7-9 and TRBJ1-2; maybe TRBD1 (5 bases). This CDR3 has 14 residues. Germline V gives CDR1 SEHNR, CDR2 FQNEAQ (reference sequence). The germline V and J ends were trimmed by 5 bases and 7 bases, with 17 bases remaining between them. In nucleotides, the CDR3 is TGTGCCAGCAGCACCCCCGGGACCACGGGTGGCTACACCTTC. Protein: CASSTPGTTGGYTF.

This chain joins TRBV9 and TRBJ1-2; 8 bases are shared with TRBD1. The V segment lost 4 bases and the J segment 4 bases; nucleotides outside the gene matches: 3. The germline V gene encodes CDR1 SGDLS and CDR2 YYNGEE. The CDR3 spans 13 residues. The CDR3 coding sequence is TGTGCCAGCAGCCCCGGACAGGGCTATGGCTACACCTTC. Translated, it gives CASSPGQGYGYTF.

The chain joins TRBV5-4 to TRBJ1-5; no reliable D call. CDR3 size: 13 residues. Trimming took off 4 bases at V and 7 bases at J, with 12 bases between the two ends. Per the germline V gene, CDR1 is SGHNT and CDR2 is YYREEE (reference sequence). The CDR3: CASSPQVGQPQHF. CDR3 DNA sequence: TGTGCCAGCAGCCCCCAGGTTGGGCAGCCCCAGCATTTT.

The rearrangement uses TRBV4-2 and TRBJ2-3, with TRBD2 matching 7 bases. Germline V gives CDR1 LGHNA, CDR2 YNFKEQ. This CDR3 is built from 12 residues. Unmatched junction bases numbered 2, after V lost 0 bases and J lost 11 bases. CDR3 coding DNA: TGTGCCAGCAGCCAAGATGGCGGGAGGCAGTATTTT. This gives the protein CASSQDGGRQYF.

V gene TRBV7-9 combines with J gene TRBJ2-7; D is undetermined. From germline, CDR1 is SEHNR and CDR2 FQNEAQ (reference sequence). This CDR3 contains 12 residues. V lost 7 bases, J lost 2 bases, and 9 bases lay in between. The CDR3 DNA reads as TGTGCCAGCATGGGCAGAGCCTACGAGCAGTACTTC. As protein: CASMGRAYEQYF.

The chain employs TRBV19 and TRBJ1-6, with 9 nucleotides matching TRBD1. CDR3 length: 15 amino acids. Germline V gives CDR1 LNHDA, CDR2 SQIVND (reference sequence). Trimming removed 1 base from V and 10 bases from J; junction bases left unmatched: 5. For the CDR3, the DNA is TGTGCCAGTAGTATAGTGGGACAGGGCAGCTCACCCCTCCACTTT. This encodes CASSIVGQGSSPLHF.

This clone was observed once. The chain has TRBV5-6 and TRBJ1-5; D call uncertain. Germline V gene lookup returns CDR1 SGHDT and CDR2 YYEEEE. The CDR3 length is 12 residues. Trimming cost V 1 base and J 4 bases, with 3 bases left between them. The CDR3 DNA follows: TGTGCCAGCAGCTTGATAAATCAGCCCCAGCATTTT. Translated: CASSLINQPQHF.

V gene TRBV30 combines with J gene TRBJ2-7, with a weak D call TRBD2 (5 bases). This CDR3 spans 15 amino acids. Trimming took off 2 bases at V and 7 bases at J, with 21 bases between the two ends. In germline, CDR1 is GTSNPN, CDR2 SVGIG (reference sequence). The CDR3 region has the DNA TGTGCCTGGAGTCTGGGCCGGGGATTAGGAATGGAGCAGTACTTC. This gives the protein CAWSLGRGLGMEQYF.

This clone has a single count. The chain links TRBV29-1 to TRBJ2-7; TRBD1 might be the D (6 bases). Per germline, CDR1 SQVTM and CDR2 ANQGSEA. The CDR3 runs to 13 residues. Trimming stripped 4 bases from V and 4 bases from J, with 14 bases between. The CDR3, as DNA: TGCAGCGTTGCGGACAGCCTGAGGTACGAGCAGTACTTC. Amino acids: CSVADSLRYEQYF.

The V call is TRBV2, the J call TRBJ1-4; 7 bases match TRBD1. Trimming took 4 bases from V and 6 from J; bases not matched to a gene: 5. Germline assignment: CDR1 SNHLY and CDR2 FYNNEI. The CDR3 totals 14 residues. CDR3 sequence (DNA): TGTGCCAGCAGTGCCCAGGGGGATTATGAAAAACTGTTTTTT. Translated, it gives CASSAQGDYEKLFF.

DNA of the CDR3: TGCGCCAGCAGCCCCTGGGACTATAATTCACCCCTCCACTTT. Its translation is CASSPWDYNSPLHF. The V call is TRBV4-1, the J call TRBJ1-6; no definite D call. Trimming took off 4 bases at V and 3 bases at J, with 7 bases between the two ends. Germline assignment: CDR1 MGHRA and CDR2 YSYEKL. This CDR3 has 14 residues.

The chain couples TRBV9 to TRBJ2-5, with 10 nucleotides matching TRBD1. CDR3 length: 16 residues. Trimming removed 4 bases from V and 1 base from J; junction bases left unmatched: 7. Germline-derived CDR1 and CDR2 are SGDLS and YYNGEE. Written as DNA, the CDR3 is TGTGCCAGCAGCAGCCGGACAGGGGGTCGCCAAGAGACCCAGTACTTC. The encoded protein is CASSSRTGGRQETQYF.

This chain connects TRBV7-2 to TRBJ1-6; D is uncertain. Germline-derived CDR1 and CDR2 are SGHTA and FQGNSA. V lost 5 bases and J lost 0, with 8 bases in between. This CDR3 contains 15 residues. DNA for the CDR3: TGTGCCAGCAGCCCTGAATCCTCCTATAATTCACCCCTCCACTTT. As protein: CASSPESSYNSPLHF.